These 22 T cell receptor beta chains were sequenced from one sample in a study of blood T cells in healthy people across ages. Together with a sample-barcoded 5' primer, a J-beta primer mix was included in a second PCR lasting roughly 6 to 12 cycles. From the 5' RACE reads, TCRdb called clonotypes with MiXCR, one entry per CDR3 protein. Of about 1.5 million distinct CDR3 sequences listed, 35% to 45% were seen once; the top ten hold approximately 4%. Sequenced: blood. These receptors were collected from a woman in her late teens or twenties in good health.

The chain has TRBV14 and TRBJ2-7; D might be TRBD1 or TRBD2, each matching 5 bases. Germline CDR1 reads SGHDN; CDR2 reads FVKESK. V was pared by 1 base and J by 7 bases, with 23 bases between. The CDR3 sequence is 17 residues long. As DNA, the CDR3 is TGTGCCAGCAGCCAAGGGCAAAGGGACGCATCTTACAATGAGCAGTACTTC. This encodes CASSQGQRDASYNEQYF.

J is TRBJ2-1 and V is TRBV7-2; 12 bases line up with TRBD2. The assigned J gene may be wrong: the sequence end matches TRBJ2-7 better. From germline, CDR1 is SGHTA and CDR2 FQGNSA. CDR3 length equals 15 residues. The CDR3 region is CASITTSGGYNEQYF. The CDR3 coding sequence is TGTGCCAGCATCACGACTAGCGGGGGATACAATGAGCAGTACTTC.

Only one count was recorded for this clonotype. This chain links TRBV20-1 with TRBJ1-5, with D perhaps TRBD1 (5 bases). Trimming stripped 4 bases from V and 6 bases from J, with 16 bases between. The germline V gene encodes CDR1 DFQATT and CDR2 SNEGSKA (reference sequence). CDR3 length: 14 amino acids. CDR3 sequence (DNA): TGCAGTGCTATAAGAGGGATGGGGGGTCAGCCCCAGCATTTT. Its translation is CSAIRGMGGQPQHF.

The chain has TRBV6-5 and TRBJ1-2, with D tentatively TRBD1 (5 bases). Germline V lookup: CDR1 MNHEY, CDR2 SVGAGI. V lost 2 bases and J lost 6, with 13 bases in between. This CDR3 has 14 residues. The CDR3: CASSYRGLIHGYTF. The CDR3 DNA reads TGTGCCAGCAGTTACAGGGGCTTGATCCATGGCTACACCTTC.

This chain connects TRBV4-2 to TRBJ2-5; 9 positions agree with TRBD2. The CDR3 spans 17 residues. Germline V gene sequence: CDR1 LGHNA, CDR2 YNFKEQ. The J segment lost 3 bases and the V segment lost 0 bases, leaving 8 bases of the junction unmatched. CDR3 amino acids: CASSQDAAIAGEETQYF. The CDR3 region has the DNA TGTGCCAGCAGCCAAGATGCCGCCATAGCGGGAGAAGAGACCCAGTACTTC.

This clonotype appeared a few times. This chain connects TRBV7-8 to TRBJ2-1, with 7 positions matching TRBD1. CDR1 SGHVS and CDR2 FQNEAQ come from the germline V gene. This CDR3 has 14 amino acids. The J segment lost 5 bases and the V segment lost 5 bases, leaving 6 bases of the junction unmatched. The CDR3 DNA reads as TGTGCCAGCAGCCACAGGGGCCCCAACAATGAGCAGTTCTTC. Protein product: CASSHRGPNNEQFF. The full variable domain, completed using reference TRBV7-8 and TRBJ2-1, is GAGVSQSPRYKVAKRGQDVALRCDPISGHVSLFWYQQALGQGPEFLTYFQNEAQLDKSGLPSDRFFAERPEGSVSTLKIQRTQQEDSAVYLCASSHRGPNNEQFFGPGTRLTVL.

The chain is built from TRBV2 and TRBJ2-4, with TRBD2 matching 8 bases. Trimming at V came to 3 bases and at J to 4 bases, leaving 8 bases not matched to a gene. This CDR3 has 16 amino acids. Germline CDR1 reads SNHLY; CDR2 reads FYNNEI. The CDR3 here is CASSEVAGGLKNIQYF. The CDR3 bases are TGTGCCAGCAGTGAGGTTGCGGGAGGTCTAAAAAACATTCAGTACTTC.

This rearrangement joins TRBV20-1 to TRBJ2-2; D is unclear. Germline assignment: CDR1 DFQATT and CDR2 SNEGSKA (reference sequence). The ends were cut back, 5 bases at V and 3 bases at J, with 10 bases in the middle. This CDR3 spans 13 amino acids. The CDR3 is CSAPGKYTGELFF. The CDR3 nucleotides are TGCAGTGCTCCCGGAAAATACACCGGGGAGCTGTTTTTT.

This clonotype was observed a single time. The CDR3 DNA is TGTGCCAGCAGCCGGGACAGGGGGGTCCGAACGAGCTACACCTTC. Translated: CASSRDRGVRTSYTF. The rearrangement links TRBV11-2 to TRBJ1-2, with 11 bases lining up with TRBD1. Unmatched junction bases numbered 11, after V lost 5 bases and J lost 9 bases. Germline V CDR1 and CDR2: SGHAT, FQNNGV. The CDR3 is 15 amino acids.

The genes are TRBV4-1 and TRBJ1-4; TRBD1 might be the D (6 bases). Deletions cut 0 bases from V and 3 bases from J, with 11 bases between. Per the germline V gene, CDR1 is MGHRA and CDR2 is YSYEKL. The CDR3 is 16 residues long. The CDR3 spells CASSQEVPGANEKLFF. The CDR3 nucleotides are TGCGCCAGCAGCCAAGAGGTTCCAGGGGCTAATGAAAAACTGTTTTTT.

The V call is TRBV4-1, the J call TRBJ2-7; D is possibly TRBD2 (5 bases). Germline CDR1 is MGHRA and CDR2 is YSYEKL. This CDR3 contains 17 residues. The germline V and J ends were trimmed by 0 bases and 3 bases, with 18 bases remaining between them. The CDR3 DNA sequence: TGCGCCAGCAGCCAAGAGGGATCTAGAACGGGGTACTACGAGCAGTACTTC. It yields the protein CASSQEGSRTGYYEQYF.

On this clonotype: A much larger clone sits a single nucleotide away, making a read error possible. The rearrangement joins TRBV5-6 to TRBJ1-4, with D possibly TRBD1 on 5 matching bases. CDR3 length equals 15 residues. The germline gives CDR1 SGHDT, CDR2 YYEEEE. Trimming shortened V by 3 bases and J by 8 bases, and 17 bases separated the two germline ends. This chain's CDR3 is CASSSLGADEEKLFF. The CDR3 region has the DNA TGTGCCAGCAGCTCCCTTGGGGCGGACGAGGAAAAACTGTTTTTT.

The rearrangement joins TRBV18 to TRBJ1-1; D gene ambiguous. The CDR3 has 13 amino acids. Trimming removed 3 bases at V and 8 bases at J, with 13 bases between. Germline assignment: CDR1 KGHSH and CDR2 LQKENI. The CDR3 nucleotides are TGTGCCAGCTCACCTACTATTTCCACCGAAGCTTTCTTT. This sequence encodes CASSPTISTEAFF.

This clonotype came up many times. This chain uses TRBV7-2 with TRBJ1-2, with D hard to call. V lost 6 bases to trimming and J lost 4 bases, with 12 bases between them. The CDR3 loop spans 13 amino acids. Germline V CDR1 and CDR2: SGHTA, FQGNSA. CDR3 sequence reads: CASSLVGSYGYTF. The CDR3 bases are TGTGCCAGCAGTTTGGTGGGCAGCTATGGCTACACCTTC.

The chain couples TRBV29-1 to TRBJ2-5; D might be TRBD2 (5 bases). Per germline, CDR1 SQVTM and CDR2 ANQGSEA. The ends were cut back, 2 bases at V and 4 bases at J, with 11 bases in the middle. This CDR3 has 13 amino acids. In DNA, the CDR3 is TGCAGCGTTGAAAACCGTCGGGGAGAGACCCAGTACTTC. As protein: CSVENRRGETQYF. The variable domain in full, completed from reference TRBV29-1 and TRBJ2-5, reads SAVISQKPSRDICQRGTSLTIQCQVDSQVTMMFWYRQQPGQSLTLIATANQGSEATYESGFVIDKFPISRPNLTFSTLTVSNMSPEDSSIYLCSVENRRGETQYFGPGTRLLVL.

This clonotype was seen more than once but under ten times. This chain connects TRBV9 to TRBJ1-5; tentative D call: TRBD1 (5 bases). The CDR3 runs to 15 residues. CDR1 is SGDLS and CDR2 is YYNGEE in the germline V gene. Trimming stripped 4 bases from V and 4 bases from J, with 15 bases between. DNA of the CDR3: TGTGCCAGCAGCTTAGGGACCGCACTTAATCAGCCCCAGCATTTT. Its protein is CASSLGTALNQPQHF. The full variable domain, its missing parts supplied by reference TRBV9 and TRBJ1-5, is DSGVTQTPKHLITATGQRVTLRCSPRSGDLSVYWYQQSLDQGLQFLIQYYNGEERAKGNILERFSAQQFPDLHSELNLSSLELGDSALYFCASSLGTALNQPQHFGDGTRLSIL.

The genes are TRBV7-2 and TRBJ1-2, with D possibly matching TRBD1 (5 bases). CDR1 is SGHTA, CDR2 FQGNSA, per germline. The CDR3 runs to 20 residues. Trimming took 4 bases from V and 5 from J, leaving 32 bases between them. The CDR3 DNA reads TGTGCCAGCAGCTCAAGCAACCGGACGGGAGGGGAGGTCCCCCGATATGGCTACACCTTC. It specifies CASSSSNRTGGEVPRYGYTF. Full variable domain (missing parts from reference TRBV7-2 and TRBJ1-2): GAGVSQSPSNKVTEKGKDVELRCDPISGHTALYWYRQSLGQGLEFLIYFQGNSAPDKSGLPSDRFSAERTGGSVSTLTIQRTQQEDSAVYLCASSSSNRTGGEVPRYGYTFGSGTRLTVV.

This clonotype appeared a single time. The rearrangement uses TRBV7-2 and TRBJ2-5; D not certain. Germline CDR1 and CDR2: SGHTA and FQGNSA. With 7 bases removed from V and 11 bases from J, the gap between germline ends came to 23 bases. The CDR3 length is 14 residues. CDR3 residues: CASNPGLAHDEQYF. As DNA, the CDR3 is TGTGCCAGCAACCCCGGGCTGGCCCACGATGAGCAGTACTTC.

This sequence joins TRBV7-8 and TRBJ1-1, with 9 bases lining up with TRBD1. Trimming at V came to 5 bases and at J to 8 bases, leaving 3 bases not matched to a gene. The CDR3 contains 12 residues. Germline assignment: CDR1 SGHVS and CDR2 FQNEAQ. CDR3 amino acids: CASSAGTGEAFF. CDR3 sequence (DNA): TGTGCCAGCAGCGCCGGGACAGGGGAAGCTTTCTTT. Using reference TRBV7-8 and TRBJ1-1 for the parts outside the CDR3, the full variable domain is GAGVSQSPRYKVAKRGQDVALRCDPISGHVSLFWYQQALGQGPEFLTYFQNEAQLDKSGLPSDRFFAERPEGSVSTLKIQRTQQEDSAVYLCASSAGTGEAFFGQGTRLTVV.

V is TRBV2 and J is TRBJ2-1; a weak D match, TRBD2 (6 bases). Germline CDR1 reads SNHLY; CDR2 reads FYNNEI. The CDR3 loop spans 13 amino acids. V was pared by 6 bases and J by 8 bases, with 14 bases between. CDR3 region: CASSTLASYEQFF. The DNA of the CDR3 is TGTGCCAGCAGCACACTAGCTTCTTATGAGCAGTTCTTC. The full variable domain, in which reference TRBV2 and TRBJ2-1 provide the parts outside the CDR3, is EPEVTQTPSHQVTQMGQEVILRCVPISNHLYFYWYRQILGQKVEFLVSFYNNEISEKSEIFDDQFSVERPDGSNFTLKIRSTKLEDSAMYFCASSTLASYEQFFGPGTRLTVL.

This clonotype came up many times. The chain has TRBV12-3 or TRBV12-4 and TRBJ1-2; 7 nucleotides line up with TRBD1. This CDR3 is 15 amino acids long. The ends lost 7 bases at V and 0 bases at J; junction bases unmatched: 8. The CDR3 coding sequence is TGTGCCAGCAAAAACCGGGACAGTCCTAACTATGGCTACACCTTC. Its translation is CASKNRDSPNYGYTF.

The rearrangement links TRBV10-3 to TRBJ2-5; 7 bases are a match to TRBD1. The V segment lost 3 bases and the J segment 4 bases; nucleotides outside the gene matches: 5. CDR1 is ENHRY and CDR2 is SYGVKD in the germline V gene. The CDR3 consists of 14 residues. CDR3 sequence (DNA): TGTGCCATCAGTGATCTAGCAGGGGGAGAGACCCAGTACTTC. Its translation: CAISDLAGGETQYF.